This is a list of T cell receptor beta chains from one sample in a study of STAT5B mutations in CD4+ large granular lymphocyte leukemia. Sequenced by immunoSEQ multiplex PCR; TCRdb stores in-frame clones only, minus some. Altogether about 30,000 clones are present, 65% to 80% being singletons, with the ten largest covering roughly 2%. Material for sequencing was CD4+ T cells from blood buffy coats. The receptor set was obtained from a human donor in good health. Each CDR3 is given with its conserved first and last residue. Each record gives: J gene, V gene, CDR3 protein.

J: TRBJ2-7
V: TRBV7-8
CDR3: CASSLGAYEQYF

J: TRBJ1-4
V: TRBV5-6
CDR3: CASSLEGVEEKLFF

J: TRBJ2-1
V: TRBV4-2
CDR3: CASSQERGTTHNEQFF

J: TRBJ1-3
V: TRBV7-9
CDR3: CASSRGGTSGNTIYF

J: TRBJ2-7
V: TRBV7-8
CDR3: CASSLGTSSYEQYF

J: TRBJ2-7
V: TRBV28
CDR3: CASSFPFLGNSYEQYF

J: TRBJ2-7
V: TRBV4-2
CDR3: CASSQDGAGVYEQYF

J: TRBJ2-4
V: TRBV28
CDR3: CASSLQGKAKNIQYF

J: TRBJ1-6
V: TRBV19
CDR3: CASRSGTTGSPLHF

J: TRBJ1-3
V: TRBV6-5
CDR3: CASSYGNSGNTIYF

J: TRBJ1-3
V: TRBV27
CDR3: CASSLGQVGNTIYF

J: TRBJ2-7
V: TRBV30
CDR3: CAWRGREASYEQYF

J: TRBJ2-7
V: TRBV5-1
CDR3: CASSPGHEQYF

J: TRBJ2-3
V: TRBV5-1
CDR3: CASRFGMGQTTDTQYF

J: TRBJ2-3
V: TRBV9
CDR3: CASSTQASSTDTQYF

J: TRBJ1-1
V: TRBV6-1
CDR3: CASSEPWGNTEAFF

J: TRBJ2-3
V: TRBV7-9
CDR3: CASSPRGRGASTDTQYF

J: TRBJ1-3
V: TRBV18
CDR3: CASSPSPVSGNTIYF

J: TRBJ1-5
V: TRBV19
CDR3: CASSRGQLSNQPQHF

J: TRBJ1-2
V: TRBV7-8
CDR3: CASSLTHGDYGYTF

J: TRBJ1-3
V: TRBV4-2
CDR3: CASSHGLKADRGKGNTIYF

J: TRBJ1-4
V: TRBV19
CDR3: CASSQAGALSGEKLFF

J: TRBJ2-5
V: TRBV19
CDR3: CASSRGQGKETQYF

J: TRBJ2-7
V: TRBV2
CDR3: CASSVPTGGSYEQYF

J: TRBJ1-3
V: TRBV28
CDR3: CASSLWQGGLDTIYF

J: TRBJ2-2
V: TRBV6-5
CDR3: CASSYSSQGNTGELFF

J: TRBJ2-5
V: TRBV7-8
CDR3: CASKSLGQETQYF

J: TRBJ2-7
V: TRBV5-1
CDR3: CASSLTAGVGEQYF

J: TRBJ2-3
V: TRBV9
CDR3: CASSQPPDTQYF

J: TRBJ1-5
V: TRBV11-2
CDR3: CASSLGQGPSNQPQHF

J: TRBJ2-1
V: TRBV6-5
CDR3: CASSGWTGGNEQFF

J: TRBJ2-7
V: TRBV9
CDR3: CASSVRATSGAYEQYF

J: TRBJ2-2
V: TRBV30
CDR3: CAWSVGGLGELFF

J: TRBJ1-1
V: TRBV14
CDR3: CASSQQGGNTEAFF

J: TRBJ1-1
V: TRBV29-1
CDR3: CSGRGGTEAFF

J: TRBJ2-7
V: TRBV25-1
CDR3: CASSRQGTIYEQYF

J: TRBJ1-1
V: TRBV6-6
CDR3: CASRPMGQGPFTEAFF

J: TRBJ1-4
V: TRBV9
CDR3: CASSALLGANEKLFF

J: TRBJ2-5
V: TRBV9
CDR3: CASSPLVASKETQYF

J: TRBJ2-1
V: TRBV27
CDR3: CASSSGFRSNEQFF

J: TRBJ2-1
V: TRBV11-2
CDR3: CASSLEGIVGEQFF

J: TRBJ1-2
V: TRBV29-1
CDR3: CSVAGGQGANYGYTF

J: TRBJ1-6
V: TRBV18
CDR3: CASSTANGSPLHF

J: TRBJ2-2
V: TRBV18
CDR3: CASSPKSSGRAGELFF

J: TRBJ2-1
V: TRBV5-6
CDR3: CASSLDTRSYNEQFF

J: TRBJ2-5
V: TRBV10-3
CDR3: CAISERGIPWQETQYF

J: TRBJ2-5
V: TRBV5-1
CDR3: CASRGRTGSQETQYF